The 26 T cell receptor beta chains listed next were all sequenced from one sample in a study of blood T cell repertoires in COVID-19. Measured with immunoSEQ multiplex PCR; TCRdb has only the in-frame clones, and not every one. The table has about 130,000 clones, about 86% seen once. Sequenced input: peripheral blood. The source of these receptors is an elderly woman with acute or convalescent COVID-19.

This chain uses TRBV9 with TRBJ2-1, with a tentative D call TRBD2 (7 bases). V was cut by 3 bases and J by 5 bases, with 30 bases left in between. Germline CDR1 reads SGDLS; CDR2 reads YYNGEE. The CDR3 sequence is 20 residues long. DNA of the CDR3: TGTGCCAGCAGCGACTTAGGGCGGGGGCCACTCTCCTACAGGGACAATGAGCAGTTCTTC. Amino acid sequence: CASSDLGRGPLSYRDNEQFF.

J is TRBJ2-3 and V is TRBV6-2 or TRBV6-3; TRBD2 aligns across 7 bases. V lost 6 bases and J lost 6; bases outside the gene matches: 6. The germline gives CDR1 MNHEY, CDR2 SVGEGT. The CDR3 extends over 13 amino acids. CDR3: CASSPSGGDTQYF. The CDR3 bases are TGTGCCAGCAGCCCCTCCGGGGGGGATACGCAGTATTTT.

The chain carries TRBV3-1 (or the pseudogene TRBV3-2) and TRBJ1-4; no reliable D call. Germline CDR1 reads LGHDT; CDR2 reads YNNKEL (reference sequence). The V end lost 2 bases, the J end lost 4 bases, and 5 bases lay between the germline ends. CDR3 length equals 13 residues. The CDR3 region has the DNA TGTGCCAGCAGCCAACCAGGTAATGAAAAACTGTTTTTT. Translated: CASSQPGNEKLFF.

This chain uses TRBV5-1 with TRBJ1-2, with 8 bases identical to TRBD1. V lost 5 bases and J lost 7; bases outside the gene matches: 13. Germline V gene sequence: CDR1 SGHRS, CDR2 YFSETQ. The CDR3 contains 15 residues. The CDR3 loop reads CASSWDRLSLGGYTF. CDR3 coding DNA: TGCGCCAGCAGTTGGGACAGGCTAAGTTTAGGTGGCTACACCTTC.

The chain recombines TRBV7-9 with TRBJ1-4; D gene uncertain. Germline V CDR1 and CDR2: SEHNR, FQNEAQ (reference sequence). The CDR3 loop spans 12 amino acids. V was pared by 5 bases and J by 1 base, with 2 bases between. CDR3 nucleotide sequence: TGTGCCAGCAGCCAAACTAATGAAAAACTGTTTTTT. It yields the protein CASSQTNEKLFF.

The chain has TRBV7-2 and TRBJ1-5; D uncertain. The CDR3 length is 15 residues. CDR1 is SGHTA, CDR2 FQGNSA, per germline. Trimming left V 7 bases short and J 0 bases short, with 13 bases between. The CDR3 spells CASTWGGFSNQPQHF. For the CDR3, the DNA is TGTGCCAGCACCTGGGGAGGGTTTAGCAATCAGCCCCAGCATTTT.

The chain carries TRBV7-2 and TRBJ1-5; weak D call: TRBD1 (5 bases). The germline V and J ends were trimmed by 8 bases and 4 bases, with 15 bases remaining between them. Germline V lookup: CDR1 SGHTA, CDR2 FQGNSA. The CDR3 covers 14 residues. This CDR3 is CASSEGTLNQPQHF. The CDR3, as DNA: TGTGCCAGCTCGGAGGGGACTCTAAATCAGCCCCAGCATTTT.

The chain is built from TRBV2 and TRBJ2-1; 9 bases are a match to TRBD1. There are 14 residues in the CDR3. Germline V gene lookup returns CDR1 SNHLY and CDR2 FYNNEI. The V gene end was trimmed by 5 bases and the J gene end by 5 bases; junction bases not matched to a gene: 4. Here the CDR3 DNA reads TGTGCCAGCAGTCCGGGACAGGGCGACAATGAGCAGTTCTTC. Translated: CASSPGQGDNEQFF.

The chain is built from TRBV5-6 and TRBJ1-1, with a possible D match to TRBD1 (6 bases). V lost 4 bases, J lost 1 base, and 11 bases lay in between. Germline values: CDR1 SGHDT, CDR2 YYEEEE. The CDR3 consists of 14 residues. The CDR3 DNA sequence: TGTGCCAGCAGCAGAGGACAGTCGAACACTGAAGCTTTCTTT. It yields the protein CASSRGQSNTEAFF. The full variable domain, rest sourced from reference TRBV5-6 and TRBJ1-1, is DAGVTQSPTHLIKTRGQQVTLRCSPKSGHDTVSWYQQALGQGPQFIFQYYEEEERQRGNFPDRFSGHQFPNYSSELNVNALLLGDSALYLCASSRGQSNTEAFFGQGTRLTVV.

The chain links TRBV6-6 to TRBJ1-6, with TRBD1 matching 10 bases. Germline trimming cut 4 bases from V and 7 bases from J; bases unmatched to any gene: 7. The germline V gene has CDR1 MNHNY and CDR2 SVGAGI (reference sequence). This CDR3 contains 16 residues. The CDR3 DNA sequence: TGTGCCAGCAGTTCCCCGCGGGGACAGGGGAATTCACCCCTCCACTTT. Translation gives CASSSPRGQGNSPLHF.

This sequence joins TRBV5-1 and TRBJ1-3, with D perhaps TRBD1 (5 bases). The V gene's germline CDR1 is SGHRS and CDR2 YFSETQ. V shed 0 bases and J shed 3 bases, with 13 bases lying between them. The length of the CDR3 is 16 residues. The CDR3 region has the DNA TGCGCCAGCAGCTTGGCAGGGCCGGCAGATGGAAACACCATATATTTT. As protein: CASSLAGPADGNTIYF.

The rearrangement joins TRBV3-1 (or the pseudogene TRBV3-2) to TRBJ1-2; 11 bases map to TRBD1. Per germline, CDR1 LGHDT and CDR2 YNNKEL (reference sequence). CDR3 length: 12 residues. Germline trimming cut 8 bases from V and 5 bases from J; bases unmatched to any gene: 1. The DNA for the CDR3 is TGTGCCAGCGGGACAGGGGGTTATGGCTACACCTTC. Translating it yields CASGTGGYGYTF.

V gene TRBV5-1 combines with J gene TRBJ1-1; 8 positions match TRBD1. Germline V gene sequence: CDR1 SGHRS, CDR2 YFSETQ. The CDR3 is 16 residues long. Unmatched junction bases numbered 10, after V lost 1 base and J lost 5 bases. The CDR3 protein is CASSLTAQGAGTEAFF. CDR3 DNA: TGCGCCAGCAGCTTGACGGCCCAGGGGGCTGGTACTGAAGCTTTCTTT.

The V gene is TRBV5-1, the J gene TRBJ1-3, with D hard to call. Per germline, CDR1 SGHRS and CDR2 YFSETQ. The CDR3 spans 14 residues. Between the trimmed V and J ends, which lost 0 bases and 2 bases, there was a span of 6 bases. As DNA, the CDR3 is TGCGCCAGCAGCTTGGCAGAGGCTGGAAACACCATATATTTT. Protein sequence: CASSLAEAGNTIYF.

The CDR3: CASSLRTTPNSPLHF. The CDR3 nucleotides read TGTGCCAGCAGCTTAAGGACAACCCCTAATTCACCCCTCCACTTT. This chain connects TRBV7-8 to TRBJ1-6; TRBD1 is a possible D gene (5 bases). Per germline, CDR1 SGHVS and CDR2 FQNEAQ. The CDR3 loop spans 15 amino acids. V was pared by 2 bases and J by 6 bases, with 11 bases between.

The chain joins TRBV6-1 to TRBJ1-1, with D uncertain. V lost 1 base, J lost 9 bases, and 12 bases lay in between. The CDR3 has 13 amino acids. Germline loops: CDR1 MNHNS, CDR2 SASEGT. The CDR3 region is CASSEEKRRKAFF. As DNA, the CDR3 is TGTGCCAGCAGTGAAGAAAAAAGGAGGAAAGCTTTCTTT.

The chain carries TRBV7-9 and TRBJ2-4; D perhaps matches TRBD2 (5 bases). Trimming shortened V by 2 bases and J by 7 bases, and 15 bases separated the two germline ends. The CDR3 has 15 amino acids. Germline CDR1 reads SEHNR; CDR2 reads FQNEAQ (reference sequence). The CDR3 here is CASSLRLTGFNIQYF. Written as DNA, the CDR3 is TGTGCCAGCAGCTTAAGGCTGACGGGGTTCAACATTCAGTACTTC.

This clone was detected once. The J gene is TRBJ1-3, the V gene TRBV18; no clear D. The germline V and J ends were trimmed by 1 base and 3 bases, with 16 bases remaining between them. Per germline, CDR1 KGHSH and CDR2 LQKENI. This CDR3 has 17 amino acids. DNA of the CDR3: TGTGCCAGCTCACCACAGACGACACAAATTCTTGGAAACACCATATATTTT. Residues: CASSPQTTQILGNTIYF.

The chain has TRBV18 and TRBJ1-2; D gene uncertain. The ends were cut back, 3 bases at V and 2 bases at J, with 13 bases in the middle. The CDR3 is 15 residues long. Germline CDR1 is KGHSH and CDR2 is LQKENI. The CDR3 DNA is TGTGCCAGCTCACCCTCTTTGGAGAGCAACTATGGCTACACCTTC. The encoded protein is CASSPSLESNYGYTF.

V and J are TRBV30 and TRBJ1-2; 7 bases are shared with TRBD1. V was pared by 1 base and J by 8 bases, with 10 bases of the junction left unmatched. Germline CDR1 and CDR2: GTSNPN and SVGIG (reference sequence). The CDR3 sequence is 14 residues long. As DNA, the CDR3 is TGTGCCTGGAGTGGTGGACAGGACGGGGCGGGCTACACCTTC. This sequence encodes CAWSGGQDGAGYTF.

V is TRBV10-3 and J is TRBJ2-3; weak D call: TRBD1 (6 bases). The CDR3 covers 15 residues. Germline CDR1 and CDR2: ENHRY and SYGVKD. Deletions cut 7 bases from V and 0 bases from J, with 14 bases between. The CDR3 here is CAIKWGQTSTDTQYF. CDR3 nucleotide sequence: TGTGCCATCAAGTGGGGGCAAACTAGCACAGATACGCAGTATTTT.

In this sample, this clone turned up once. The rearrangement uses TRBV24-1 and TRBJ2-2; D might be TRBD1 (6 bases). Looked up from germline, CDR1 is KGHDR and CDR2 is SFDVKD. There are 15 residues in the CDR3. Trimming pared 3 bases from V and 3 bases from J, leaving 10 bases between. CDR3 in DNA: TGTGCCACCAGTGATCCAGGGGTTCACACCGGGGAGCTGTTTTTT. Amino acids: CATSDPGVHTGELFF.

This chain links TRBV6-2 or TRBV6-3 with TRBJ1-2; the D gene is possibly TRBD1 (6 bases). The CDR3 has 16 amino acids. The germline V gene encodes CDR1 MNHEY and CDR2 SVGEGT. With 0 bases removed from V and 8 bases from J, the gap between germline ends came to 19 bases. CDR3 nucleotides: TGTGCCAGCAGTTACTCGGATAGGCCGAACAGGGCGGGCTACACCTTC. Its translation: CASSYSDRPNRAGYTF.

Only one count was recorded for this clone. In nucleotides, the CDR3 is TGTGCCAGCAGCCGAGGGAGGCCCTATAATTCACCCCTCCACTTT. Encoded protein: CASSRGRPYNSPLHF. V is TRBV6-5 and J is TRBJ1-6, with D uncertain. This CDR3 has 15 amino acids. V was clipped by 6 bases and J by 2 bases, with 11 bases between them. CDR1 is MNHEY, CDR2 SVGAGI, per germline.

The chain recombines TRBV5-1 with TRBJ1-1; 9 bases are a match to TRBD1. The V segment lost 4 bases and the J segment 3 bases; nucleotides outside the gene matches: 4. In germline, CDR1 is SGHRS, CDR2 YFSETQ. The CDR3 consists of 14 residues. CDR3 protein: CASSVQGADTEAFF. CDR3 bases: TGCGCCAGCAGCGTACAGGGGGCAGACACTGAAGCTTTCTTT.

This chain links TRBV9 with TRBJ2-1, with TRBD2 as a possible D gene (6 bases). V was clipped by 4 bases and J by 0 bases, with 11 bases between them. The germline V gene encodes CDR1 SGDLS and CDR2 YYNGEE. This CDR3 comprises 15 residues. The chain's CDR3 is CASSQWRGSYNEQFF. The CDR3 DNA is TGTGCCAGCAGCCAGTGGCGGGGCTCCTACAATGAGCAGTTCTTC.